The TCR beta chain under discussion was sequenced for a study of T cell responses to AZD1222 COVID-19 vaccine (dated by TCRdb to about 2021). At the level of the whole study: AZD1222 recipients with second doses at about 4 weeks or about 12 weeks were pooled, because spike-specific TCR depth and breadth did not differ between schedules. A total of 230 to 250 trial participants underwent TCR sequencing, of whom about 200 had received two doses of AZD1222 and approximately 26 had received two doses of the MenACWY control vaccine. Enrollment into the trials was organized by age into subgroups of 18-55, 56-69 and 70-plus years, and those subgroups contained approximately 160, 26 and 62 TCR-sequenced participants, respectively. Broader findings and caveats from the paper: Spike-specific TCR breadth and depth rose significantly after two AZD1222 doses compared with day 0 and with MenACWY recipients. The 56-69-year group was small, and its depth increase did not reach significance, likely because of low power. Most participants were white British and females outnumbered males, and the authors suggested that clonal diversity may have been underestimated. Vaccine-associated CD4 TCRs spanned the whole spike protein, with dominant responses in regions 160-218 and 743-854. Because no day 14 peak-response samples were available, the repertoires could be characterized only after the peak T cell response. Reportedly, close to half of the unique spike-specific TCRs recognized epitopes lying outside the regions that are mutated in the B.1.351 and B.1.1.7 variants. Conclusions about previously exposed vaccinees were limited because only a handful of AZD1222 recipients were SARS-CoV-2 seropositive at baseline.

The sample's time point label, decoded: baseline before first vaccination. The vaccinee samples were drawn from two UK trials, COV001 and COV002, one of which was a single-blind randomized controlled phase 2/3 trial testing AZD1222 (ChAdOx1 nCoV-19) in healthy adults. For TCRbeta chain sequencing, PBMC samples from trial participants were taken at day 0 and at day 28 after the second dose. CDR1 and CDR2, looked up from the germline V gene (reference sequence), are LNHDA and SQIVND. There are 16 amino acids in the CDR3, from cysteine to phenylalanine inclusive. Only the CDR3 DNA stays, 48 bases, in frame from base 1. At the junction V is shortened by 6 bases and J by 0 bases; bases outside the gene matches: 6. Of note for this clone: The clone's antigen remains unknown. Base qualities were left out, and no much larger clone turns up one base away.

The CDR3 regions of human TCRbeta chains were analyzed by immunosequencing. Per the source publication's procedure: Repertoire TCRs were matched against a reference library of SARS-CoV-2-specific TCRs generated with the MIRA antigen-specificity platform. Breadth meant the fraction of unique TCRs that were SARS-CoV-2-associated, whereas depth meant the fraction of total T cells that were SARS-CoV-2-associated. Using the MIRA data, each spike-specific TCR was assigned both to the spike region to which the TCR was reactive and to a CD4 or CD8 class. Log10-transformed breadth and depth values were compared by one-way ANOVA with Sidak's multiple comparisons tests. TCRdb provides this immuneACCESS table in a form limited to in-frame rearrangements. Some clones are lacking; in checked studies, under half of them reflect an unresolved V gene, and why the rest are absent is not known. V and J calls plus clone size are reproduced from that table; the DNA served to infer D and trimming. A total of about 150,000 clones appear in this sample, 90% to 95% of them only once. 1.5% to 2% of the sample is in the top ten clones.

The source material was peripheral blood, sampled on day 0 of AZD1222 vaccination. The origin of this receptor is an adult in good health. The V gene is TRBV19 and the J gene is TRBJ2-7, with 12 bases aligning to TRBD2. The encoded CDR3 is CASRRTSGESSYEQYF. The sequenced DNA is TGTGCCAGTAGGAGGACTAGCGGGGAAAGCTCCTACGAGCAGTACTTC.